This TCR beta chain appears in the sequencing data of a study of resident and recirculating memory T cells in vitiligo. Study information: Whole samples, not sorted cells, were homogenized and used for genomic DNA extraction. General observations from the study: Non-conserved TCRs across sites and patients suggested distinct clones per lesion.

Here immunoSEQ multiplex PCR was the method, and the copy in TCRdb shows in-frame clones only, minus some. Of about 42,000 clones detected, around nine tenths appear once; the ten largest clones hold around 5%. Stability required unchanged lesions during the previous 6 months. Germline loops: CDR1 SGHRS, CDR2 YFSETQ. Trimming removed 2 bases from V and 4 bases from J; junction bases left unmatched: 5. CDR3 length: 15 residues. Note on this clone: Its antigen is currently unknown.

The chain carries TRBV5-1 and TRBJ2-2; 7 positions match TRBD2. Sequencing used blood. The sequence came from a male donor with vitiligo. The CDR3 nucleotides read TGCGCCAGCAGCTTAGCGGGGCCGGTCACCGGGGAGCTGTTTTTT. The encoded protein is CASSLAGPVTGELFF.